Reported below is one T cell receptor (beta chain). The V end was cut by 0 bases, the J end by 4 bases, with 15 bases between. Per the germline V gene, CDR1 is LGHDT and CDR2 is YNNKEL (reference sequence). The CDR3 extends over 16 amino acids. The sample belongs to a study of blood T cell repertoires in COVID-19. In the source study's methods: Reference gene primer amplification in the assay estimated nucleated cell counts. Only in-frame clones appear in the TCRdb table, and some are missing; sequencing was by immunoSEQ multiplex PCR. Clone size and V and J calls were adopted from that table, with D and trimming inferred from the DNA. The table includes around 190,000 clones, roughly 80% detected once.

J is TRBJ1-2 and V is TRBV3-1 (or the pseudogene TRBV3-2), with D possibly being TRBD1 (5 bases). The sample taken for sequencing was peripheral blood. The clonotype comes from a woman in her 50s with acute or convalescent COVID-19. The CDR3 is CASSQDLATGGYGYTF. CDR3 nucleotide sequence: TGTGCCAGCAGCCAAGACTTGGCGACGGGGGGCTATGGCTACACCTTC.